Here is one TCR beta chain with its context. TCRdb keeps only in-frame clones here, not all; method: immunoSEQ multiplex PCR. Here the sample spans about 330,000 clones, approximately 87% being singletons. This record comes from a study of blood T cell repertoires in COVID-19. V was pared by 0 bases and J by 2 bases, with 12 bases between. The CDR3 covers 16 residues. The germline V gene encodes CDR1 MNHEY and CDR2 SMNVEV (reference sequence). V gene TRBV27 combines with J gene TRBJ2-3; D uncertain. The TCR originated in a woman in her forties or fifties with active or convalescent COVID-19. Sample: peripheral blood. CDR3 nucleotide sequence: TGTGCCAGCAGTTTATCGAGGCGAACGTTCACAGATACGCAGTATTTT. Encoded protein: CASSLSRRTFTDTQYF.